One sample yielded the 30 T cell receptor beta chains listed below, sequenced in a study of breast tumors, draining lymph nodes, adjacent tissues. TCRdb re-called the multiplex PCR reads with MiXCR, one entry per CDR3 protein. This sample has under 35,000 distinct CDR3 sequences, with roughly 63% found just once. The sample was breast tumor tissue. The receptors were sampled from a female donor with breast cancer. Some clones in this sample may be carry-over from other donors' samples.

This chain uses TRBV5-1 with TRBJ2-7, with TRBD1 matching over 8 bases. CDR3 length: 12 residues. The V gene's germline CDR1 is SGHRS and CDR2 YFSETQ. J was trimmed by 3 bases and V by 7 bases; bases with no gene match: 3. The CDR3 region is CASGTGDYEQYF. The CDR3 nucleotides read TGCGCCAGCGGGACAGGAGACTACGAGCAGTACTTC.

V and J are TRBV7-8 and TRBJ1-6; TRBD1 agrees at 7 bases. V lost 3 bases and J lost 15; bases outside the gene matches: 8. Per germline, CDR1 SGHVS and CDR2 FQNEAQ. This CDR3 region has 13 residues. The CDR3: CASSFDREEYLHF. The CDR3, as DNA: TGTGCCAGCAGCTTTGACAGGGAGGAATACCTCCACTTT.

The chain couples TRBV5-1 to TRBJ2-5; 9 positions agree with TRBD1. V dropped 4 bases and J dropped 5; count of bases not matched to a gene: 12. The CDR3 has 16 amino acids. From germline, CDR1 is SGHRS and CDR2 YFSETQ. The CDR3 sequence: CASSRGTGNTGETQYF. The CDR3 bases are TGCGCCAGCAGCAGAGGGACAGGGAACACCGGGGAGACCCAGTACTTC.

The J gene is TRBJ1-2, the V gene TRBV7-2, with 7 bases lining up with TRBD1. This CDR3 region has 15 residues. The V gene's germline CDR1 is SGHTA and CDR2 FQGNSA. Trimming cost V 0 bases and J 8 bases; bases outside gene matches: 9. This chain's CDR3 is CASSLAYRGGSGYTF. The CDR3 bases are TGTGCCAGCAGCTTAGCGTACAGGGGAGGATCGGGCTACACCTTC.

This rearrangement joins TRBV5-8 to TRBJ1-5; D uncertain. The CDR3 is made up of 15 amino acids. The germline CDR1 and CDR2 sequences are SGHTS and YDEGEE. V dropped 5 bases and J dropped 5 bases, with 17 bases sitting between them. The CDR3 nucleotides are TGTGCCAGCAGATACTTTGGAGAGAGTCATCAGCCCCAGCATTTT. It codes for CASRYFGESHQPQHF.

This sequence joins TRBV5-1 and TRBJ2-7; 8 nucleotides line up with TRBD2. Germline CDR1 SGHRS, CDR2 YFSETQ. V trimming: 2 bases; J trimming: 1 base; junction bases outside the gene matches: 5. The CDR3 is 15 amino acids. The CDR3, as DNA: TGCGCCAGCAGCTTACTTAGCGGGGAATCCTACGAGCAGTACTTC. Translation gives CASSLLSGESYEQYF.

This clonotype was detected only once. The chain uses TRBV19 and TRBJ2-7; D perhaps matches TRBD2 (6 bases). V was clipped by 8 bases and J by 3 bases, with 8 bases between them. Germline V gene lookup returns CDR1 LNHDA and CDR2 SQIVND (reference sequence). This CDR3 region has 11 residues. The chain's CDR3 is CASERVYEQYF. As DNA, the CDR3 is TGTGCCAGTGAGCGGGTCTACGAGCAGTACTTC.

This clonotype was counted ten times or more. This may stem from a read error, because a much larger clone lies one nucleotide away. The V call is TRBV9, the J call TRBJ1-2, with a tentative D call TRBD1 (6 bases). The CDR3 has 15 amino acids. Germline values: CDR1 SGDLS, CDR2 YYNGEE. The CDR3 sequence is CASSARGGANYGSTF. The CDR3 bases are TGTGCCAGCAGCGCCCGTGGGGGCGCTAACTATGGCTCCACCTTC.

This clonotype came up a few times. The chain couples TRBV2 to TRBJ1-2; D gene unclear. V lost 0 bases to trimming and J lost 2 bases, with 7 bases between them. Germline CDR1 is SNHLY and CDR2 is FYNNEI. This CDR3 contains 14 residues. CDR3 DNA: TGTGCCAGCAGTGAAGCAGGGCCCAACTATGGCTACACCTTC. Translation gives CASSEAGPNYGYTF.

V and J are TRBV11-3 and TRBJ2-3, with 11 positions matching TRBD1. This CDR3 region has 14 residues. Germline lookup yields CDR1 SGHNT and CDR2 YENEEA. V shed 5 bases, J shed 5 bases, and the junction held 3 bases outside the gene matches. The CDR3 sequence: CASSLGQGGDTQYF. CDR3 in DNA: TGTGCCAGCAGCCTGGGACAGGGGGGAGATACGCAGTATTTT.

This clonotype qualifies as medium-sized (0.01 to 0.1%). The chain has TRBV15 and TRBJ1-5; D is ambiguous. The CDR3 extends over 12 amino acids. Germline assignment: CDR1 LNHNV and CDR2 YYDKDF (reference sequence). Trimming took off 0 bases at V and 6 bases at J, with 3 bases between the two ends. The CDR3 sequence: CATSRDTQPQHF. The DNA for the CDR3 is TGTGCCACCAGCAGAGACACTCAGCCCCAGCATTTT.

This clonotype was found many times. V gene TRBV11-1 combines with J gene TRBJ2-2; 9 positions match TRBD1. Losses at the gene ends were 5 bases for V and 6 bases for J; bases not matched to a gene: 10. This CDR3 is 16 amino acids long. Germline CDR1 is SGHAT and CDR2 is FQDESV (reference sequence). CDR3 DNA: TGTGCCAGCAGCGTTACCGGGACAGGGTTTGCCGGGGAGCTGTTTTTT. It codes for CASSVTGTGFAGELFF.

The chain recombines TRBV28 with TRBJ1-2; D might be TRBD1 (5 bases). Per the germline V gene, CDR1 is MDHEN and CDR2 is SYDVKM. V lost 3 bases, J lost 1 base, and 12 bases lay in between. CDR3 size: 15 residues. The CDR3 protein is CASSLDGAGNYGYTF. CDR3 coding DNA: TGTGCCAGCAGTTTGGATGGGGCGGGTAACTATGGCTACACCTTC.

The V gene is TRBV6-1, the J gene TRBJ2-1; D uncertain. The CDR3 contains 13 residues. Germline V lookup: CDR1 MNHNS, CDR2 SASEGT. Trimming stripped 5 bases from V and 7 bases from J, with 12 bases between. The CDR3, as DNA: TGTGCCAGCAGTTTGACGACGGCTAATGAGCAGTTCTTC. Amino acids: CASSLTTANEQFF.

V gene TRBV5-1 combines with J gene TRBJ2-3; 7 positions agree with TRBD1. CDR1 and CDR2 (germline): SGHRS, YFSETQ. The ends lost 7 bases at V and 1 base at J; junction bases unmatched: 6. CDR3 length: 14 residues. The CDR3 sequence: CASRSGQGTDTQYF. Here the CDR3 DNA reads TGCGCCAGCCGCTCCGGACAGGGCACAGATACGCAGTATTTT.

The chain employs TRBV2 and TRBJ2-7, with D uncertain. Looked up from germline, CDR1 is SNHLY and CDR2 is FYNNEI. The V gene lost 3 bases and the J gene lost 0 bases, with 0 bases spanning the gap. The CDR3 loop spans 11 amino acids. Here the CDR3 DNA reads TGTGCCAGCAGTGACTCCTACGAGCAGTACTTC. The encoded protein is CASSDSYEQYF.

This clonotype came up once. This may stem from a read error, because a much larger clone lies one nucleotide away. The rearrangement links TRBV5-1 to TRBJ1-1, with 11 positions matching TRBD1. The CDR3 sequence is 14 residues long. Germline CDR1 reads SGHRS; CDR2 reads YFSETQ. V lost 4 bases, J lost 6 bases, and 5 bases stayed unmatched. The CDR3 reads CASSRDRGTAEAFF. The CDR3 DNA sequence: TGCGCCAGCAGCCGGGACAGGGGGACGGCTGAAGCTTTCTTT.

The chain couples TRBV29-1 to TRBJ1-2; D call uncertain. The CDR3 contains 13 residues. From germline, CDR1 is SQVTM and CDR2 ANQGSEA. V was cut by 8 bases and J by 11 bases, with 24 bases left in between. The CDR3 sequence is CSFKGTLVQGYTF. DNA of the CDR3: TGCAGCTTTAAGGGAACTCTAGTACAAGGGTACACCTTC.

Many counts were recorded for this clonotype. The V call is TRBV19, the J call TRBJ1-1; D is uncertain. This CDR3 is built from 13 residues. The germline V gene encodes CDR1 LNHDA and CDR2 SQIVND (reference sequence). The V and J ends lost 2 bases and 6 bases respectively, with 10 bases between them. This CDR3 is CASSITERAEAFF. The CDR3 region has the DNA TGTGCCAGTAGTATAACAGAAAGGGCTGAAGCTTTCTTT.

The chain combines TRBV7-2 with TRBJ2-3; D could derive from TRBD1 or TRBD2 (5 bases each). V dropped 1 base and J dropped 5 bases, with 7 bases sitting between them. This CDR3 has 13 amino acids. Germline assignment: CDR1 SGHTA and CDR2 FQGNSA. The CDR3 DNA follows: TGTGCCAGCAGCTTAGGGGGGAGAGATACGCAGTATTTT. Translated, it gives CASSLGGRDTQYF.

The gene calls are TRBV9 and TRBJ2-1, with TRBD2 matching over 8 bases. The CDR3 loop spans 15 amino acids. The germline gives CDR1 SGDLS, CDR2 YYNGEE. With 4 bases clipped from V and 10 bases from J, the junction kept 13 bases outside the gene matches. In nucleotides, the CDR3 is TGTGCCAGCAGCCCCCACTCGCGGGGGGATGGGGAGCAGTTCTTC. Its protein is CASSPHSRGDGEQFF.

This clonotype was counted many times. V is TRBV9 and J is TRBJ1-3; no reliable D call. The CDR3 totals 13 residues. V was clipped by 0 bases and J by 10 bases, with 11 bases between them. CDR1 SGDLS and CDR2 YYNGEE come from the germline V gene. CDR3: CASSVGQEGTIYF. The CDR3 coding sequence is TGTGCCAGCAGCGTAGGGCAGGAAGGGACCATATATTTT.

This clonotype qualifies as large. The chain is built from TRBV12-3 or TRBV12-4 and TRBJ2-7; 9 bases match TRBD2. V was clipped by 1 base and J by 2 bases; unmatched bases: 3. The CDR3 runs 15 residues. The CDR3 coding sequence is TGTGCCAGCAGTTTAGGGCTAGCGGGGACCTACGAGCAGTACTTC. Its translation: CASSLGLAGTYEQYF.

This clonotype came up many times. The chain combines TRBV5-8 with TRBJ1-6, with TRBD1 identical over 8 bases. CDR3 length: 15 residues. Per germline, CDR1 SGHTS and CDR2 YDEGEE. Trimming cost V 5 bases and J 7 bases; bases outside gene matches: 8. As DNA, the CDR3 is TGTGCCAGCAGACAGGACAGGGTATCAAATTCACCCCTCCACTTT. This gives the protein CASRQDRVSNSPLHF.

The chain couples TRBV6-1 to TRBJ1-5; 9 nucleotides agree with TRBD1. Trimming cost V 4 bases and J 6 bases; bases outside gene matches: 7. This CDR3 has 15 residues. The germline V gene has CDR1 MNHNS and CDR2 SASEGT. The CDR3 coding sequence is TGTGCCAGCAGTGGACCGGGACAGGGTGGTCAGCCCCAGCATTTT. Translating gives CASSGPGQGGQPQHF.

This clonotype has ten or more counts. The chain combines TRBV4-1 with TRBJ1-2; the D is unclear. V lost 0 bases, J lost 9 bases, and 20 bases lay in between. The CDR3 runs to 16 residues. The V gene's germline CDR1 is MGHRA and CDR2 YSYEKL. The CDR3 region has the DNA TGCGCCAGCAGCCAAGATTTTTTAACAACTCCGGGGAGCTACACCTTC. This sequence encodes CASSQDFLTTPGSYTF.

This chain links TRBV24-1 with TRBJ2-1; D is unclear. CDR3 length: 13 residues. V lost 4 bases to trimming and J lost 9 bases, with 12 bases between them. Looked up from germline, CDR1 is KGHDR and CDR2 is SFDVKD. CDR3 residues: CATSDLIWGEQFF. The CDR3 DNA sequence: TGTGCCACCAGTGACCTGATCTGGGGTGAGCAGTTCTTC.

V is TRBV6-6 and J is TRBJ1-2, with 7 bases lining up with TRBD1. V shed 6 bases and J 7 bases; nucleotides not matched to a gene: 17. This CDR3 is 16 amino acids long. Germline CDR1 and CDR2: MNHNY and SVGAGI (reference sequence). The CDR3 reads CASSDPGQSDLSGYTF. The DNA of the CDR3 is TGTGCCAGCAGCGACCCGGGACAGTCGGACCTCTCTGGCTACACCTTC.

The chain joins TRBV2 to TRBJ1-5, with unresolved D. The CDR3 runs 13 residues. V lost 5 bases and J lost 6, with 11 bases in between. Germline values: CDR1 SNHLY, CDR2 FYNNEI. DNA for the CDR3: TGTGCCAGCAGTTTGGGGTGGAGTCAGCCCCAGCATTTT. Protein sequence: CASSLGWSQPQHF.

The sample holds many counts of this clonotype. The gene calls are TRBV3-1 and TRBJ1-5; 7 positions match TRBD1. In germline, CDR1 is LGHDT, CDR2 YNNKEL (reference sequence). The length of the CDR3 is 19 residues. V lost 0 bases, J lost 1 base, and 12 bases stayed unmatched. CDR3: CASSQDLTGMGGSNQPQHF. The CDR3 coding sequence is TGTGCCAGCAGCCAAGATCTGACAGGGATGGGTGGGAGCAATCAGCCCCAGCATTTT.